This T cell receptor (beta chain) was recovered during a study of identical twins. Study-level results: The study drew conclusions from cross-sectional statistical analysis, not from following the same donors.

In this sample, this clonotype turned up once. The target antigen is unknown. TCRdb passed the 5' RACE reads through MiXCR, listing each CDR3 protein once. The sample records about 530,000 distinct CDR3 sequences, around 20% being singletons. Germline V gene lookup returns CDR1 SNHLY and CDR2 FYNNEI. The V gene end was trimmed by 7 bases and the J gene end by 6 bases; junction bases not matched to a gene: 12. CDR3 length: 15 amino acids. These data also formed part of another study, on yellow fever vaccine responses in identical twins. As that report states: Each twin's T cell response to the vaccine was reported to look partly convergent and partly personalized.

The specimen was CD4+ T cells sorted from blood. J is TRBJ2-1 and V is TRBV2; 7 bases match TRBD2. The receptor was derived from a woman aged 18 to 35 in good health. The CDR3 DNA is TGTGCCAGCATGGGGGGGACTATCCGTGGCAATGAGCAGTTCTTC. This codes for CASMGGTIRGNEQFF.